The sequence of this T cell receptor (beta chain) was determined in a study of blood T cell repertoires in COVID-19. Study overall: The United States, Italy and Spain provided the acute and convalescent COVID-19 samples.

Germline CDR1 and CDR2: MDHEN and SYDVKM. This CDR3 contains 17 residues. The V gene end was trimmed by 2 bases and the J gene end by 7 bases; junction bases not matched to a gene: 11. Per the original data handling: Reference gene primer amplification yielded estimated nucleated cell counts. TCRdb's copy holds only in-frame clones and misses some; the assay was immunoSEQ multiplex PCR. D and trimming come from the DNA, and the V and J calls and clone size come from that table. The profile shows about 250,000 clones, approximately 80% of them singletons. J is TRBJ2-2 and V is TRBV28, with 9 nucleotides matching TRBD2. Sequenced input: peripheral blood. This sequence originates from a woman aged 35 to 49 with active or convalescent COVID-19. CDR3 protein: CASSLGGGGASGGELFF. In DNA form, the CDR3 reads TGTGCCAGCAGTTTAGGTGGCGGGGGGGCCTCCGGCGGGGAGCTGTTTTTT.